This record concerns one T cell receptor beta chain sequence. CDR3 length: 13 amino acids. CDR1 and CDR2 (germline): SGHTA, FQGNSA. Trimming removed 3 bases at V and 7 bases at J, with 10 bases between. The sample is drawn from a study of T-cell memory formation after mild COVID-19. 5'RACE with constant-segment primers yielded barcoded, UMI-tagged TCR alpha and TCR beta cDNA libraries. MiXCR was run by TCRdb on the 5' RACE reads, yielding one entry per CDR3 protein. The sample has 250,000 to 300,000 distinct CDR3 sequences; roughly 15% are singletons. V usage is TRBV7-2 and J usage is TRBJ1-5; the D gene is possibly TRBD1 (5 bases). The receptor comes from a man aged 18 to 35 who had mild COVID-19 (a few samples of this study predate the infection). Cell type and time point are not known. Sequencing was performed on PBMCs or a T cell subset sorted from them (not recorded which). The chain's CDR3 is CASSFRGSQPQHF. CDR3 DNA: TGTGCCAGCAGCTTCCGGGGGTCCCAGCCCCAGCATTTT.